Included here is one TCR beta chain sequence, with context. Its target is not known. Using immunoSEQ multiplex PCR, the repertoire was profiled, and TCRdb retains in-frame clones only, with some absent. The profile shows around 20,000 clones, more than 80% of them singletons. CDR3 length equals 15 residues. Trimming at V came to 4 bases and at J to 1 base, leaving 7 bases not matched to a gene. Germline CDR1 SGHNT, CDR2 YYREEE (reference sequence). This entry is derived from a study of T cell responses to AZD1222 COVID-19 vaccine. Whole-study results and caveats: Females outnumbered males among donors, who were mostly white British; clonal diversity was possibly underestimated. Just five to seven AZD1222 recipients tested seropositive at baseline.

The sequence was collected from an adult who received the AZD1222 COVID-19 vaccine. This chain links TRBV5-4 with TRBJ2-5, with 7 bases matching TRBD1. The sample here was peripheral blood, taken 28 days after the second AZD1222 dose. In DNA, the CDR3 is TGTGCCAGCAGCCTCCGGACAGGTAGCCAAGAGACCCAGTACTTC. Encoded protein: CASSLRTGSQETQYF. The full variable domain, its missing parts supplied by reference TRBV5-4 and TRBJ2-5, is ETGVTQSPTHLIKTRGQQVTLRCSSQSGHNTVSWYQQALGQGPQFIFQYYREEENGRGNFPPRFSGLQFPNYSSELNVNALELDDSALYLCASSLRTGSQETQYFGPGTRLLVL.